The source of this T cell receptor (beta chain) is a study of blood T cell repertoires in COVID-19. Study-level information: Sites across the United States, Italy and Spain contributed samples from acute and convalescent COVID-19. PBMCs, B-cell-depleted T cells, or T cells provided the cDNA or gDNA that made up the material.

Under the authors' procedure: Reference gene primer amplification yielded estimated nucleated cell counts. The method was immunoSEQ multiplex PCR; TCRdb's version includes in-frame clones alone and lacks a portion of them. Clone size and V and J calls were adopted from that table, with D and trimming inferred from the DNA. The table records 250,000 to 300,000 clones, 70% to 90% of them present only once. This CDR3 is built from 16 residues. CDR1 and CDR2 from the germline V gene are SGHNT and YENEEA. V dropped 0 bases and J dropped 7; count of bases not matched to a gene: 9. Sequenced material: peripheral blood. This TCR was sampled from a woman aged 70-85 years with acute or convalescent COVID-19. V usage is TRBV11-3 and J usage is TRBJ2-3, with TRBD2 matching 8 bases. The CDR3 loop reads CASSLDAGGRGNTQYF. CDR3 nucleotides: TGTGCCAGCAGCTTAGACGCGGGGGGCCGGGGGAATACGCAGTATTTT.